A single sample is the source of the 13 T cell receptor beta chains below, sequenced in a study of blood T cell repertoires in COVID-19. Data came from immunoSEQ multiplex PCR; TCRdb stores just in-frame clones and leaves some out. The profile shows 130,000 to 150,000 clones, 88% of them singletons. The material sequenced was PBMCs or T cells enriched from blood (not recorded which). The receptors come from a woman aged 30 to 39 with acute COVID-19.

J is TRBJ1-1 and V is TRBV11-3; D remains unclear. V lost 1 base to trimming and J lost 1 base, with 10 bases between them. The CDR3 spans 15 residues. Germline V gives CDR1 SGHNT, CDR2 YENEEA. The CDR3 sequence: CASSLGHGGNTEAFF. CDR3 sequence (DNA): TGTGCCAGCAGCTTAGGCCATGGCGGGAACACTGAAGCTTTCTTT.

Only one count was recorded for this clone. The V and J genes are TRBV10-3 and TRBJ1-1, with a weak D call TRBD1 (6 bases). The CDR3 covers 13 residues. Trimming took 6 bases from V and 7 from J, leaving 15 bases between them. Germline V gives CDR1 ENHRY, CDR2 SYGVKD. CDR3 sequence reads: CAIRGAGGGEAFF. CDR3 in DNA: TGTGCCATCAGGGGGGCCGGAGGTGGTGAAGCTTTCTTT.

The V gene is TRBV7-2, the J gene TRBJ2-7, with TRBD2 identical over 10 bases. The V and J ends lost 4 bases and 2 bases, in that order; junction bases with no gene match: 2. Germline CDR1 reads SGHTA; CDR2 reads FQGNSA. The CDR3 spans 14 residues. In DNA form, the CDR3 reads TGTGCCAGCAGCTGGACTAGCGGAACCTACGAGCAGTACTTC. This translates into CASSWTSGTYEQYF. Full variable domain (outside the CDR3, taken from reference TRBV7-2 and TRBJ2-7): GAGVSQSPSNKVTEKGKDVELRCDPISGHTALYWYRQSLGQGLEFLIYFQGNSAPDKSGLPSDRFSAERTGGSVSTLTIQRTQQEDSAVYLCASSWTSGTYEQYFGPGTRLTVT.

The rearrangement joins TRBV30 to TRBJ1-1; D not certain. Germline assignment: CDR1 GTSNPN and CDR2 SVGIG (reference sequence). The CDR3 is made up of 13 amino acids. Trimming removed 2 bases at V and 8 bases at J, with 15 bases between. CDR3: CAWSNGVGQEAFF. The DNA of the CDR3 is TGTGCCTGGAGTAACGGGGTTGGTCAAGAAGCTTTCTTT.

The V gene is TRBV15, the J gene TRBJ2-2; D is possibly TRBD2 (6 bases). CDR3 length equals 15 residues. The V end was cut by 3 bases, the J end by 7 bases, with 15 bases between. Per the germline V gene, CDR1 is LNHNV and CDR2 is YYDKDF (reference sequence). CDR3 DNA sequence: TGTGCCACCAGCAGGGACACCCGCGGGATCGGGGAGCTGTTTTTT. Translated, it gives CATSRDTRGIGELFF.

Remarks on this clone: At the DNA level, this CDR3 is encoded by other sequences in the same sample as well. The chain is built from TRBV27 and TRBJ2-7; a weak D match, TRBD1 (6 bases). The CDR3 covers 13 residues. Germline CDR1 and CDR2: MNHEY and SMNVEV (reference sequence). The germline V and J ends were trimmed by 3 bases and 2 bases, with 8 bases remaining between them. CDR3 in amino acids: CASSFQGPYEQYF. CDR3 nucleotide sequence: TGTGCCAGCAGTTTCCAGGGGCCCTACGAGCAGTACTTC.

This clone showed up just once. The CDR3 reads CASSPVAGVSGEQYF. The CDR3 DNA is TGTGCCAGCAGCCCCGTAGCGGGAGTGTCGGGCGAGCAGTACTTC. The chain is built from TRBV14 and TRBJ2-7; 9 bases agree with TRBD2. Germline V gene lookup returns CDR1 SGHDN and CDR2 FVKESK. This CDR3 region has 15 residues. J lost 6 bases, V lost 4 bases, and 10 bases had no gene match.

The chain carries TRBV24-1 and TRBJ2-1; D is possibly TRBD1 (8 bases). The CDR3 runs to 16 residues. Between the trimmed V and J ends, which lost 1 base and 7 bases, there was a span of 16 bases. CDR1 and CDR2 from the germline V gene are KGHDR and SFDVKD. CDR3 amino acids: CATSDFGGGDRNEQFF. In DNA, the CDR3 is TGTGCCACCAGTGATTTCGGGGGAGGGGACAGGAATGAGCAGTTCTTC.

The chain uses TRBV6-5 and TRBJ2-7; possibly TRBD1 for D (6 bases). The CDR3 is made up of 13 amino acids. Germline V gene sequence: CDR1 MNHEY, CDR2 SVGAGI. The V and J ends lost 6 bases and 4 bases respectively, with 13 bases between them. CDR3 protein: CASRPITGYEQYF. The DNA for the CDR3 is TGTGCCAGCAGGCCTATTACAGGGTACGAGCAGTACTTC.

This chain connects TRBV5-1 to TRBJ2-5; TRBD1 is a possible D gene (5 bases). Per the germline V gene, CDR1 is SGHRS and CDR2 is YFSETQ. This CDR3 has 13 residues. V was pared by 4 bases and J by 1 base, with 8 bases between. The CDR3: CASSGRGQETQYF. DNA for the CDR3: TGCGCCAGCAGCGGAAGGGGCCAAGAGACCCAGTACTTC.

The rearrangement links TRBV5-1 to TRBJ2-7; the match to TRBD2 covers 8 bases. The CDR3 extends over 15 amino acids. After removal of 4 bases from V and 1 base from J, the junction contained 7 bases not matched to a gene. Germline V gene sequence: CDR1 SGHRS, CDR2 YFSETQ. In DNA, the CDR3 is TGCGCCAGCAGCCCGCGGGGGGCTGGATCCTACGAGCAGTACTTC. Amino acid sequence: CASSPRGAGSYEQYF.

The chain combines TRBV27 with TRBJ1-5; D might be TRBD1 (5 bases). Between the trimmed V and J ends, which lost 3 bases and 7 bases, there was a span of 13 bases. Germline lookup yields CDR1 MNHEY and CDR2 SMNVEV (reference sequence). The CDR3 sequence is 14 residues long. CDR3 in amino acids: CASSLKTGRQPQHF. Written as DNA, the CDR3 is TGTGCCAGCAGTTTGAAAACAGGCCGCCAGCCCCAGCATTTT.

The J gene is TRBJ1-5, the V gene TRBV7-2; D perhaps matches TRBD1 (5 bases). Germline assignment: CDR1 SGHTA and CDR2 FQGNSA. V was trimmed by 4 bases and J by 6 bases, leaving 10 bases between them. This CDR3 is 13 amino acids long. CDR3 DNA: TGTGCCAGCAGCTCAGGGATGGGTCAGCCCCAGCATTTT. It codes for CASSSGMGQPQHF.